The 23 T cell receptor beta chains given below trace back to one sample, sequenced in a study of blood T cells in healthy people across ages. PCR was performed a second time for roughly 7 to 11 cycles using a sample-barcoded 5' primer and a J-beta primer mix. TCRdb analysed the 5' RACE reads with MiXCR anew, one entry per CDR3 protein. The sample lists 600,000 or so distinct CDR3 sequences, around a fifth occurring once. Specimen: blood. The receptors here all came from a man aged 65-85 years in good health.

This chain connects TRBV5-1 to TRBJ2-5; the match to TRBD2 covers 11 bases. The DNA end is more similar to TRBJ2-7, so the J call may be wrong. Germline-derived CDR1 and CDR2 are SGHRS and YFSETQ. The CDR3 has 16 residues. The CDR3 loop reads CASSNGTSGTPYEQYF. In DNA, the CDR3 is TGCGCCAGCAGCAATGGGACTAGCGGAACCCCCTACGAGCAGTACTTC.

The genes are TRBV20-1 and TRBJ2-2, with TRBD1 identical over 9 bases. Germline-derived CDR1 and CDR2 are DFQATT and SNEGSKA (reference sequence). V lost 3 bases and J lost 5; bases outside the gene matches: 7. The CDR3 is 15 amino acids. The CDR3 coding sequence is TGCAGTGCTAGCCCGACAGGGGGAATAACCGGGGAGCTGTTTTTT. As protein: CSASPTGGITGELFF.

A note on this clonotype: At one of its ends the junction is not consistent with the germline gene, which may arise from a read error. V is TRBV18 and J is TRBJ2-5, with no clear D. There are 11 residues in the CDR3. The germline gives CDR1 KGHSH, CDR2 LQKENI. The CDR3 bases are TGTGCCGGCTCAAACCAAGAGACCCAGTACTTC. Translated: CAGSNQETQYF.

V and J are TRBV2 and TRBJ2-5; TRBD1 aligns across 7 bases. The closer fit of TRBJ2-7 to the DNA end suggests the J call may be wrong. This CDR3 spans 14 amino acids. Germline CDR1 SNHLY, CDR2 FYNNEI. The chain's CDR3 is CASNRDRTSYEQYF. In DNA, the CDR3 is TGTGCCAGCAATCGGGACAGAACTTCCTACGAGCAGTACTTC.

The chain is built from TRBV6-7 and TRBJ1-2, with no clear D. TRBV6-7 is flagged as an ORF with uncertain function. V lost 0 bases and J 4 bases, leaving 12 bases between the germline ends. The CDR3 covers 15 residues. CDR3 loop: CASSYSNWDTYGYTF. The CDR3 DNA reads as TGTGCCAGCAGTTACTCGAATTGGGATACCTATGGCTACACCTTC.

This clonotype was detected ten times or more. This chain connects TRBV5-6 to TRBJ2-5; 8 bases agree with TRBD1. V lost 2 bases to trimming and J lost 1 base; unmatched junction nucleotides: 4. The CDR3 has 15 amino acids. Germline-derived CDR1 and CDR2 are SGHDT and YYEEEE. The CDR3 protein is CASSFGTGFQETQYF. The CDR3 bases are TGTGCCAGCAGCTTCGGGACAGGTTTCCAAGAGACCCAGTACTTC.

The gene calls are TRBV11-2 and TRBJ2-3, with TRBD2 matching over 9 bases. CDR3 length equals 18 residues. Per germline, CDR1 SGHAT and CDR2 FQNNGV. V lost 6 bases, J lost 0 bases, and 13 bases stayed unmatched. The CDR3 here is CASSPGTSPSMSTDTQYF. CDR3 nucleotides: TGTGCCAGCAGTCCCGGGACTAGCCCGAGCATGAGCACAGATACGCAGTATTTT.

The chain recombines TRBV20-1 with TRBJ1-1; a possible D gene is TRBD1 (6 bases). Between the trimmed V and J ends, which lost 5 bases and 5 bases, there was a span of 18 bases. From germline, CDR1 is DFQATT and CDR2 SNEGSKA (reference sequence). This CDR3 has 14 residues. The CDR3 DNA reads TGCAGTGCTGCTATAATGCAGGGGCGGACTGAAGCTTTCTTT. Its protein product is CSAAIMQGRTEAFF.

This clonotype was found a few times. This chain links TRBV5-1 with TRBJ2-3; D may correspond to TRBD1 or TRBD2 (5 bases each). Germline CDR1 SGHRS, CDR2 YFSETQ. The V end lost 8 bases, the J end lost 2 bases, and 18 bases lay between the germline ends. This CDR3 has 15 amino acids. The CDR3 DNA reads as TGCGCCAGTATGCTATCCGGGGCGCACACAGATACGCAGTATTTT. Encoded protein: CASMLSGAHTDTQYF.

The count of this clonotype is one. This chain links TRBV12-3 or TRBV12-4 with TRBJ2-7, with D unresolved. V was clipped by 5 bases and J by 6 bases, with 11 bases between them. This CDR3 has 12 amino acids. The CDR3 DNA follows: TGTGCCAGCAGTACCACAAGTAGCGAGCAGTACTTC. It encodes CASSTTSSEQYF.

This clonotype came up many times. V gene TRBV29-1 combines with J gene TRBJ1-4, with D unresolved. Germline assignment: CDR1 SQVTM and CDR2 ANQGSEA. With 4 bases removed from V and 6 bases from J, the gap between germline ends came to 6 bases. There are 11 residues in the CDR3. DNA of the CDR3: TGCAGCGTTGTCCGAGATGAAAAACTGTTTTTT. Amino acids: CSVVRDEKLFF.

This sequence joins TRBV5-1 and TRBJ2-4, with a weak D call TRBD1 (6 bases). Germline values: CDR1 SGHRS, CDR2 YFSETQ. The CDR3 runs to 15 residues. Between the trimmed V and J ends, which lost 0 bases and 8 bases, there was a span of 15 bases. CDR3 coding DNA: TGCGCCAGCAGCTTGGCCGTCAGGGGCTTAGACATTCAGTACTTC. Translation: CASSLAVRGLDIQYF.

The chain joins TRBV5-1 to TRBJ1-3; the D is unclear. The germline V gene has CDR1 SGHRS and CDR2 YFSETQ. The V end lost 1 base, the J end lost 2 bases, and 7 bases lay between the germline ends. The CDR3 covers 14 residues. The CDR3 nucleotides read TGCGCCAGCAGCTTGCATGGGGCTGGAAACACCATATATTTT. The encoded protein is CASSLHGAGNTIYF.

The chain uses TRBV5-5 and TRBJ2-5; possible D gene TRBD2, 5 bases. The DNA end is more similar to TRBJ2-1, so the J call may be wrong. Germline lookup yields CDR1 SGHKS and CDR2 YYEKEE (reference sequence). The CDR3 extends over 15 amino acids. The CDR3 protein is CASSLVVGSYNEQFF. The CDR3 region has the DNA TGTGCCAGCAGCTTGGTAGTGGGGAGCTACAATGAGCAGTTCTTC.

The chain joins TRBV29-1 to TRBJ2-2; D call uncertain. This CDR3 is 14 amino acids long. Trimming took off 2 bases at V and 5 bases at J, with 12 bases between the two ends. Germline V gives CDR1 SQVTM, CDR2 ANQGSEA. In DNA, the CDR3 is TGCAGCGTTGAACAAGGCACGAGAACCGGGGAGCTGTTTTTT. Residues: CSVEQGTRTGELFF.

This clonotype appeared a few times. The chain joins TRBV7-9 to TRBJ2-5, with 10 bases that match TRBD2. The J call is doubtful: the DNA matches TRBJ2-1 better. CDR1 and CDR2 from the germline V gene are SEHNR and FQNEAQ (reference sequence). This CDR3 comprises 15 residues. The CDR3 sequence: CASSPWTSGINEQFF. The CDR3 nucleotides read TGTGCCAGCAGCCCGTGGACTAGCGGTATCAATGAGCAGTTCTTC.

Only a few counts were recorded for this clonotype. This sequence joins TRBV5-1 and TRBJ1-1; a weak D match, TRBD1 (5 bases). The CDR3 loop spans 15 amino acids. V was pared by 0 bases and J by 1 base, with 10 bases between. The germline V gene has CDR1 SGHRS and CDR2 YFSETQ. This chain's CDR3 is CASSLERGSNTEAFF. DNA of the CDR3: TGCGCCAGCAGCTTGGAGAGGGGTTCGAACACTGAAGCTTTCTTT.

This chain connects TRBV29-1 to TRBJ2-3; the match to TRBD2 covers 15 bases. V shed 6 bases and J 6 bases; nucleotides not matched to a gene: 7. Per the germline V gene, CDR1 is SQVTM and CDR2 is ANQGSEA. This CDR3 has 15 amino acids. CDR3 nucleotide sequence: TGCAGCGTCTCTGGACTAGCGGGAGGGCCGGATACGCAGTATTTT. Translation: CSVSGLAGGPDTQYF.

The chain uses TRBV20-1 and TRBJ2-2, with D unresolved. The germline gives CDR1 DFQATT, CDR2 SNEGSKA (reference sequence). The CDR3 is 14 amino acids. The V and J ends lost 0 bases and 6 bases respectively, with 11 bases between them. The CDR3: CSARDLRGAGELFF. DNA for the CDR3: TGCAGTGCTAGAGATTTACGTGGGGCCGGGGAGCTGTTTTTT.

Regarding this clonotype: Compared with germline, one end of the junction differs, possibly owing to a read error. The V and J genes are TRBV7-2 and TRBJ2-1; maybe TRBD1 (5 bases). This CDR3 is 16 amino acids long. Germline assignment: CDR1 SGHTA and CDR2 FQGNSA. The CDR3 loop reads CANSLASLGVHNEQFF. CDR3 in DNA: TGTGCCAACAGCTTAGCATCCTTAGGGGTTCACAATGAGCAGTTCTTC.

This clonotype was recorded a few times. V usage is TRBV2 and J usage is TRBJ2-1; 8 positions match TRBD1. The CDR3 consists of 15 residues. V shed 3 bases, J shed 7 bases, and the junction held 8 bases outside the gene matches. Germline loops: CDR1 SNHLY, CDR2 FYNNEI. CDR3 sequence (DNA): TGTGCCAGCAGTGACTCCCTTCAGGGGGCGAATGAGCAGTTCTTC. This translates into CASSDSLQGANEQFF.

This clonotype was counted between two and nine times. This rearrangement joins TRBV28 to TRBJ2-5, with TRBD2 matching over 11 bases. With V trimmed by 3 bases and J by 5 bases, 11 bases remained unmatched. CDR1 and CDR2 from the germline V gene are MDHEN and SYDVKM. This CDR3 has 17 amino acids. The CDR3 region has the DNA TGTGCCAGCAGTTTCCCCGGGCTAGCGGGAGGCGGGGAGACCCAGTACTTC. Encoded protein: CASSFPGLAGGGETQYF.

This clonotype was observed a few times. The chain links TRBV5-1 to TRBJ2-2; D not resolved. The CDR3 contains 15 residues. Trimming took off 4 bases at V and 1 base at J, with 11 bases between the two ends. From germline, CDR1 is SGHRS and CDR2 YFSETQ. CDR3: CASSSRPGNTGELFF. The CDR3 DNA sequence: TGCGCCAGCAGCAGCCGTCCAGGGAACACCGGGGAGCTGTTTTTT.